These T cell receptor beta chains were read from a single sample in a study of Graves' ophthalmopathy and Graves' hyperthyroidism. One entry per CDR3 protein results from TCRdb running MiXCR on the multiplex PCR reads. Among 1 million to 1.3 million distinct CDR3 sequences listed, around a third were seen once. The sample comprised peripheral blood or thyroid tissue (not recorded which). These receptors were collected from an adult man with Graves' hyperthyroidism. The CDR3 runs from the conserved cysteine through the conserved F or W. The order of the fields is J gene, D gene, clone size, V gene, CDR3 DNA, CDR3 protein. D genes are given only for firm matches. Size is omitted from some rows. Given values are once, few, many or a class for expanded clones.

>TRBJ1-5|NA|many|TRBV12-3/TRBV12-4
TGTGCCAGCAGTTTAGTAAGGGGTAGTGGCAATCAGCCCCAGCATTTT
CASSLVRGSGNQPQHF
>TRBJ2-7|NA|NA|TRBV12-3/TRBV12-4
TGTGCCAGCAGTTTGAGGGCAGGGTGGTACGAGCAGTACTTC
CASSLRAGWYEQYF
>TRBJ1-2|NA|many|TRBV4-2
TGTGCCAGCAGCCAAGATCTTTCCATCAACTATGGCTACACCTTC
CASSQDLSINYGYTF
>TRBJ2-5|NA|few|TRBV6-5
TGTGCCAGCAGGCCACAGGGACGGGAAGAGACCCAGTACTTC
CASRPQGREETQYF
>TRBJ2-7|NA|many|TRBV7-6
TGTGCCAGCAGCTTAGCGACCGGGAACATCCTAGTTTTCCACGAGCAGTACTTC
CASSLATGNILVFHEQYF
>TRBJ2-2|NA|many|TRBV20-1
TGCAGTGCTAGTGGTCCCCCGGCTAACACCGGGGAGCTGTTTTTT
CSASGPPANTGELFF
>TRBJ2-6|NA|NA|TRBV25-1
TGTGCTAACGCGGGCGCTGGGGCCAACGTCCTGACTTTC
CANAGAGANVLTF
>TRBJ2-6|TRBD2|NA|TRBV9
TGTGCCGGCAGCGGGGACCGGGAGTCTGGGGCCAACGTCCTGACTTTC
CAGSGDRESGANVLTF
>TRBJ2-5|TRBD2|few|TRBV7-8
TGTGCCAGCAGTTTAGCCCGCCTAGCGGGAGACGCAGAGACCCAGTACTTC
CASSLARLAGDAETQYF
>TRBJ2-5|TRBD2|few|TRBV13
TGTGCCAGCAGCGTAGCGGGATTGGGGGACCAGTACTTC
CASSVAGLGDQYF
>TRBJ1-2|NA|few|TRBV10-3
TGTGCCATCAGTGCCCCGGGCCAGGGTAACTATGGCTACACCTTC
CAISAPGQGNYGYTF
>TRBJ1-5|NA|many|TRBV12-3/TRBV12-4
TGTGCCAGCAGTTTAGAATACCGGGTCCAGCATTTT
CASSLEYRVQHF
>TRBJ2-7|NA|many|TRBV7-2
TGTGCCAGCAGCTTACCCGCTCGACAGGCGGCCTACGAGCAGTACTTC
CASSLPARQAAYEQYF
>TRBJ2-7|NA|few|TRBV2
TGTGCCAGCAGTGATTGGGACGGGATCTACGAGCAGTACTTC
CASSDWDGIYEQYF
>TRBJ1-3|NA|NA|TRBV7-2
TGTGCCAGCAGCCTCGACAGCAGCTTGGGGTATGGAAACACCATATATTTT
CASSLDSSLGYGNTIYF
>TRBJ1-1|NA|NA|TRBV7-8
TGTGCCAGCAGCTTTCGGGCAGGGAGGGCTTTCTTT
CASSFRAGRAFF
>TRBJ2-7|TRBD1|many|TRBV19
TGTGCCAGTAGTCCCCGGACAGGCATCTCCTACGAGCAGTACTTC
CASSPRTGISYEQYF
>TRBJ2-2|NA|many|TRBV19
TGTGCCAGTAGGGCGGGACCGAACACCGGGGAGCTGTTTTTT
CASRAGPNTGELFF
>TRBJ2-1|TRBD2|NA|TRBV7-9
TGTGCCAGCAGCGGCTGGACTAGCGGGCCGAACAATGAGCAGTTCTTC
CASSGWTSGPNNEQFF
>TRBJ1-4|NA|NA|TRBV7-9
TGTGCCAGCAGCTCATATAGGGCAGAAAAACTGTTTTTT
CASSSYRAEKLFF
>TRBJ2-5|NA|NA|TRBV7-2
TGTGCCAGCAGCTTAGGGGCCAGGATAAAAGAGACCCAGTACTTC
CASSLGARIKETQYF
>TRBJ1-5|NA|many|TRBV20-1
TGCAGTGCTAGACACAGGGAGAACTATCAGCCCCAGCATTTT
CSARHRENYQPQHF